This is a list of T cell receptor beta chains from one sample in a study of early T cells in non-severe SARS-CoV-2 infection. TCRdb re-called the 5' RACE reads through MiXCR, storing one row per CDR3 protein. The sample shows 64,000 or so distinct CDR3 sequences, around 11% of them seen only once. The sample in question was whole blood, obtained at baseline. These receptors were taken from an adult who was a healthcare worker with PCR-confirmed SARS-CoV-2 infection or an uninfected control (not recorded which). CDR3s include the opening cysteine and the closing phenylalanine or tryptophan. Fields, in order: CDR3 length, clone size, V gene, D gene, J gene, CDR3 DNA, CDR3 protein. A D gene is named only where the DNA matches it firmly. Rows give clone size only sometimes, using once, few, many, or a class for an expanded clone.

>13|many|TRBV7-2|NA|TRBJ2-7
TGTGCCAGCAGCTTAGGCCGGGCTAACGAGCAGTACTTC
CASSLGRANEQYF
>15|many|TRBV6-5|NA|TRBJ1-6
TGTGCCAGCAGTCCCGGGACCTCGGAACATTCACCCCTCCACTTT
CASSPGTSEHSPLHF
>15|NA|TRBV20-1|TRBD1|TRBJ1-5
TGCAGTGCTAATTCCGGGACAGGGGGCAGTCAGCCCCAGCATTTT
CSANSGTGGSQPQHF
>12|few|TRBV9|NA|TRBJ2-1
TGTGCCAGTGATAACATCTACAATGAGCAGTTCTTC
CASDNIYNEQFF
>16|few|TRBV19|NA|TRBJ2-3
TGTGCCAGTAGTATCTCCCTTAGGGGGGGAACGGATACGCAGTATTTT
CASSISLRGGTDTQYF
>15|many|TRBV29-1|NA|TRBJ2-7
TGCAGCGTTGAACCCGACGATGGGGAGTCCGGCGAGCAGTACTTC
CSVEPDDGESGEQYF
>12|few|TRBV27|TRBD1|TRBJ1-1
TGTGCCAGCAGTTCCCGGGACAGGCAAGCTTTCTTT
CASSSRDRQAFF
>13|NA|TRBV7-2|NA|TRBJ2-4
TGTGCCAGCAGCTTAGAGCTAGCGCGAGTTCAGTACTTC
CASSLELARVQYF
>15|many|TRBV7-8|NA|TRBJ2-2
TGTGCCAGCAGCTTAAGTACAGGCGGGTCCGGGGAGCTGTTTTTT
CASSLSTGGSGELFF
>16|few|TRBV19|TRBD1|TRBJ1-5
TGTGCCAGTAGTCGCTCGAGGACAGGGCTTAATCAGCCCCAGCATTTT
CASSRSRTGLNQPQHF
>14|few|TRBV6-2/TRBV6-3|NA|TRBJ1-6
TGTGCCAGCAGCCAGGCTGTGTGGAATTCACCCCTCCACTTT
CASSQAVWNSPLHF
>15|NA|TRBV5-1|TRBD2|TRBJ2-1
TGCGCCAGCTCCCCCGGGACTAGCGCCTACAATGAGCAGTTCTTC
CASSPGTSAYNEQFF
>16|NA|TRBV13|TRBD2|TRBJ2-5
TGTGCCAGCAGCCCGGGACTAGCGGGGGGACAAGAGACCCAGTACTTC
CASSPGLAGGQETQYF
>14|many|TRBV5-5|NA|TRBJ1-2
TGTGCCAGCAGCTTGCAGGGCCCTAACTATGGCTACACCTTC
CASSLQGPNYGYTF
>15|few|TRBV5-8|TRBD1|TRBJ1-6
TGTGCCAGCAGATTGACAGGGTCCTATAATTCACCCCTCCACTTT
CASRLTGSYNSPLHF
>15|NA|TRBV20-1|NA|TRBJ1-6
TGCTGTGCTAGAGCCTCCGAGACGGGTGCTTCACCCCTCCACTTT
CCARASETGASPLHF
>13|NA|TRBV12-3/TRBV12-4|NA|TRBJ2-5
TGTGCCAGCAGTGGTCCAGCGGGCGAGACCCAGTACTTC
CASSGPAGETQYF
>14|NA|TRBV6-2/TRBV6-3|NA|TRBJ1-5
TGTGCCAGCAGGAGACGTGGGAGCAATCAGCCCCAGCATTTT
CASRRRGSNQPQHF
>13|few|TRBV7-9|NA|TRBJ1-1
TGTGCCTACGGGGGCCAGACCAACACTGAAGCTTTCTTT
CAYGGQTNTEAFF
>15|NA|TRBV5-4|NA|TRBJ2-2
TGTGCCAGCAGCTCCGGGACAACAAACACCGGGGAGCTGTTTTTT
CASSSGTTNTGELFF
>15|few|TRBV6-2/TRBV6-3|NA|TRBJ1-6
TGTGCCAGCAGCGACGGGACCCGTGGTAATTCACCCCTCCACTTT
CASSDGTRGNSPLHF
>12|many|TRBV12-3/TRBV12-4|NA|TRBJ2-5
TGTGCCAGCAGTCGAGGGATGGGGTCCCAGTACTTC
CASSRGMGSQYF
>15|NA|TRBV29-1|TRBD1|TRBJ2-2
TGCAGCGTTGAAGCCGGACAGGGGGCGCCCGGGGAGCTGTTTTTT
CSVEAGQGAPGELFF
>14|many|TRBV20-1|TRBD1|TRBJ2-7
TGCAGTGCTAGAAGGGGAGAGACAGGGAACGAGCAGTACTTC
CSARRGETGNEQYF
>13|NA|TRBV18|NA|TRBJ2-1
TGTGCCGGCCGGGGGCCGGCACTCAATGAGCAGTTCTTC
CAGRGPALNEQFF
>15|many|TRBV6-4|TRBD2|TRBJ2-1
TGTGCCAGCAGTCCCGGGACTAGCGGGAACAATGAGCAGTTCTTC
CASSPGTSGNNEQFF
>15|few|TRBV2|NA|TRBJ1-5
TGTGCCAGCAGTGACGAGGACAGAGCCGATCAGCCCCAGCATTTT
CASSDEDRADQPQHF
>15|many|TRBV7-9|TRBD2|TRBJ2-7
TGTGCCAGCAGCTCGACTAGCGGGTTTTCCTACGAGCAGTACTTC
CASSSTSGFSYEQYF
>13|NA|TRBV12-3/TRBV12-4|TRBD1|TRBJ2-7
TGTGCCAGCAGTTTAAGACAGGGGAGGGAGCAGTACTTC
CASSLRQGREQYF
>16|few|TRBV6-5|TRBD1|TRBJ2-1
TGTGCCAGCAGTTACTTAGTGGCAGGGGGACCCAATGAGCAGTTCTTC
CASSYLVAGGPNEQFF
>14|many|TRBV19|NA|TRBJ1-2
TGTGCCAGTAGTATATCCGGGGGGGCTGACGGCTACACCTTC
CASSISGGADGYTF
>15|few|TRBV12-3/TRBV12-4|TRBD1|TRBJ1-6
TGTGCCAGCAGTATCCTGACAGGGGGCTTTTCACCCCTCCACTTT
CASSILTGGFSPLHF
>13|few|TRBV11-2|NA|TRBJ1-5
TGTGCCAGCAGCTTAGAAAGCAATCAGCCCCAGCATTTT
CASSLESNQPQHF
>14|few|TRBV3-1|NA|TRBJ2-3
TGTGCCAGCAGCCAATGGGGCACCCCAGATACGCAGTATTTT
CASSQWGTPDTQYF
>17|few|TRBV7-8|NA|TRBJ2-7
TGTGCCAGCAGCTTAACCCGGGTCGGGGCTGATGCCTACGAGCAGTACTTC
CASSLTRVGADAYEQYF
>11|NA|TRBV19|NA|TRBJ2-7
TGTGCCACCCGGCAGGGGAACGAGCAGTACTTC
CATRQGNEQYF
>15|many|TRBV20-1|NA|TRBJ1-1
TGCAGTGCCTTTAACCCGGCAGGGACCGGCACTGAAGCTTTCTTT
CSAFNPAGTGTEAFF
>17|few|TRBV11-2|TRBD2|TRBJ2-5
TGTGCCAGCAGCTTAGCGGCCAGACTAGCGGTGGGAGAGACCCAGTACTTC
CASSLAARLAVGETQYF
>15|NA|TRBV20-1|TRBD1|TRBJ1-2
TGCAGTGCCCTGGACCTCCGGGACAGGGTCTATGGCTACACCTTC
CSALDLRDRVYGYTF
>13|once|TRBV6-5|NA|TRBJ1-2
TGTGCCAGCAGTTACACAGGGAACTATGGCTACACCTTC
CASSYTGNYGYTF
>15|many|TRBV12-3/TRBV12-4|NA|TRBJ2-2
TGTGCCAGCAGTCCAGGGGGGTCGAACACCGGGGAGCTGTTTTTT
CASSPGGSNTGELFF
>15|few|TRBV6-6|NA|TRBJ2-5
TGTGCCAGCATCTATGGCCCGGGGGAGCAAGAGACCCAGTACTTC
CASIYGPGEQETQYF
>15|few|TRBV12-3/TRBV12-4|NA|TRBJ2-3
TGTGCCAGCAGTTTCCGGGGGTTAGGGACAGATACGCAGTATTTT
CASSFRGLGTDTQYF
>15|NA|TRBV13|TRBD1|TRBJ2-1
TGTGCCAGCAGCCAGGGGGACAGGGCCACCAATGAGCAGTTCTTC
CASSQGDRATNEQFF
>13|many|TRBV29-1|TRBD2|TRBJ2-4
TGCAGTACCGGGGGGGACGCCAAAAACATTCAGTACTTC
CSTGGDAKNIQYF
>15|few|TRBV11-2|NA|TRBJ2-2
TGTGCCAGCAGACAACCTGGGACGTCGATCGGGGAGCTGTTTTTT
CASRQPGTSIGELFF
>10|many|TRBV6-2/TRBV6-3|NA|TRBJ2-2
TGTGCCAGCAGGGACGGGGAGCTGTTTTTT
CASRDGELFF
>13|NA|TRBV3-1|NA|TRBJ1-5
TGTGCCAGCAGCGCGGCACCTAATCAGCCCCAGCATTTT
CASSAAPNQPQHF
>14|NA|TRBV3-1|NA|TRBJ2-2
TGTGCCAGCAGCCAAGTTCTCACACCCGGGGAGCTGTTTTTT
CASSQVLTPGELFF
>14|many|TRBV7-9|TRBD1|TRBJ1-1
TGTGCCAGCACCCACGACAGGGCTAACACTGAAGCTTTCTTT
CASTHDRANTEAFF
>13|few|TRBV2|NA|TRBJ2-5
TGTGCCAGCAGAGTTAGGGGCGCGGAGACCCAGTACTTC
CASRVRGAETQYF
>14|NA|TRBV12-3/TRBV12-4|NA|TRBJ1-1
TGTGCCAGCAGTTTACTGCGGACGAACACTGAAGCTTTCTTT
CASSLLRTNTEAFF
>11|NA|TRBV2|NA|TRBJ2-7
TGTGCCAGCAGTGGGCCTTACGAGCAGTACTTC
CASSGPYEQYF
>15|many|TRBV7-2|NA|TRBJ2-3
TGTGCCAGCAGCTTAGCGTTGGGCTTCACAGATACGCAGTATTTT
CASSLALGFTDTQYF
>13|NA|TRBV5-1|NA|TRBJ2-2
TGCGCCAGCAGCTCTAACTTGGACGGGGAGCTGTTTTTT
CASSSNLDGELFF
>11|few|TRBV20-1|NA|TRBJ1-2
TGCAGTGCCAGAGAGGCTCTTGGCTACACCTTC
CSAREALGYTF
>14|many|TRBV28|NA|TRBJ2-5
TGTGCCAGCAGTGGCGCAGGGGTCCAAGAGACCCAGTACTTC
CASSGAGVQETQYF
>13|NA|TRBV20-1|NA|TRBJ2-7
TGCAGTGCTCCTAGTGACAGGTCGCACGAGCAGTACTTC
CSAPSDRSHEQYF